The 27 T cell receptor beta chains reported below all come from one sample, sequenced in a study of T cell responses to AZD1222 COVID-19 vaccine. Produced via immunoSEQ multiplex PCR; TCRdb's table is partial and in-frame only. The data show 100,000 to 140,000 clones, roughly nine tenths seen once. Sequences were derived from peripheral blood, sampled on day 0 of AZD1222 vaccination. The receptors were sampled from an adult in good health.

The chain employs TRBV6-2 or TRBV6-3 and TRBJ2-1; TRBD1 is a possible D gene (6 bases). CDR3 size: 12 residues. Trimming took 3 bases from V and 10 from J, leaving 10 bases between them. Germline V gene lookup returns CDR1 MNHEY and CDR2 SVGEGT. CDR3 nucleotide sequence: TGTGCCAGCAGTTATGGGGGCAGAGAGCAGTTCTTC. It is translated as CASSYGGREQFF.

This clone was observed a handful of times. This chain links TRBV18 with TRBJ1-4, with TRBD1 as a possible D gene (6 bases). The germline gives CDR1 KGHSH, CDR2 LQKENI. The V end was cut by 6 bases, the J end by 7 bases, with 15 bases between. The CDR3 is 14 amino acids. The CDR3 loop reads CASSRQDEGEKLFF. The DNA for the CDR3 is TGTGCCAGCTCGCGACAGGATGAGGGTGAAAAACTGTTTTTT.

The rearrangement links TRBV7-2 to TRBJ2-3, with 9 bases that match TRBD1. Germline loops: CDR1 SGHTA, CDR2 FQGNSA. The V gene end was trimmed by 3 bases and the J gene end by 0 bases; junction bases not matched to a gene: 4. CDR3 length: 16 residues. The CDR3 bases are TGTGCCAGCAGCTTCACACAGGGGGCAAGCACAGATACGCAGTATTTT. This translates into CASSFTQGASTDTQYF.

This sequence joins TRBV24-1 and TRBJ2-6, with D possibly called TRBD1 or TRBD2 (6 bases each). Germline V gene sequence: CDR1 KGHDR, CDR2 SFDVKD. Trimming removed 8 bases at V and 0 bases at J, with 13 bases between. The CDR3 runs to 16 residues. The CDR3 DNA is TGTGCCACCATCCGAGGGGGGAGCTCTGGGGCCAACGTCCTGACTTTC. Translation: CATIRGGSSGANVLTF.

The CDR3 reads CAWSGASGRRADTQYF. CDR3 nucleotides: TGTGCCTGGAGTGGAGCTAGCGGGAGGCGGGCAGATACGCAGTATTTT. This chain uses TRBV30 with TRBJ2-3; TRBD2 aligns across 11 bases. V dropped 1 base and J dropped 4; count of bases not matched to a gene: 7. Germline loops: CDR1 GTSNPN, CDR2 SVGIG (reference sequence). The CDR3 spans 16 residues.

This sequence joins TRBV19 and TRBJ2-3; D possibly corresponds to TRBD2 (7 bases). Between the trimmed V and J ends, which lost 5 bases and 2 bases, there was a span of 20 bases. The CDR3 length is 17 residues. Germline CDR1 reads LNHDA; CDR2 reads SQIVND (reference sequence). The CDR3 nucleotides read TGTGCCAGTAGTTCCCGGACTAGGGGGATCTCCACAGATACGCAGTATTTT. Translating gives CASSSRTRGISTDTQYF.

The gene calls are TRBV13 and TRBJ2-5; 16 positions match TRBD2. In germline, CDR1 is PRHDT, CDR2 FYEKMQ (reference sequence). CDR3 length equals 18 residues. J was trimmed by 0 bases and V by 5 bases; bases with no gene match: 6. The chain's CDR3 is CASSPGTSGRADQETQYF. The CDR3 nucleotides read TGTGCCAGCAGCCCCGGGACTAGCGGGAGGGCCGACCAAGAGACCCAGTACTTC. The complete variable domain, with remaining parts taken from reference TRBV13 and TRBJ2-5, reads AAGVIQSPRHLIKEKRETATLKCYPIPRHDTVYWYQQGPGQDPQFLISFYEKMQSDKGSIPDRFSAQQFSDYHSELNMSSLELGDSALYFCASSPGTSGRADQETQYFGPGTRLLVL.

The V and J genes are TRBV21-1 and TRBJ2-7; no check of the table's D call, TRBD2, against the DNA was made. TRBV21-1 is labeled a pseudogene. This CDR3 contains 16 residues. The CDR3 reads CASSKEGASPGGEQYF. As DNA, the CDR3 is TGTGCCAGCAGCAAAGAGGGCGCCTCACCGGGGGGCGAGCAGTACTTC.

The chain recombines TRBV6-6 with TRBJ1-4; D perhaps matches TRBD1 (6 bases). The V end was cut by 6 bases, the J end by 8 bases, with 13 bases between. This CDR3 has 13 amino acids. In germline, CDR1 is MNHNY, CDR2 SVGAGI (reference sequence). CDR3 nucleotide sequence: TGTGCCAGCAGGTGGGGGCTAGAGGAAAAACTGTTTTTT. Translated, it gives CASRWGLEEKLFF.

The table lists this clone with a count of one. The chain carries TRBV20-1 and TRBJ2-1; D may correspond to TRBD1 or TRBD2 (5 bases each). CDR1 DFQATT and CDR2 SNEGSKA come from the germline V gene (reference sequence). The CDR3 runs 11 residues. Trimming cost V 4 bases and J 11 bases, with 12 bases left between them. The CDR3 nucleotides read TGCAGTGCTAATTTTCGGGGCCAGCAGTTCTTC. Translation gives CSANFRGQQFF.

This clone has just a few counts. The chain is built from TRBV27 and TRBJ1-1, with 12 bases that match TRBD1. Per germline, CDR1 MNHEY and CDR2 SMNVEV (reference sequence). The CDR3 is 16 amino acids. V was pared by 5 bases and J by 2 bases, with 6 bases of the junction left unmatched. Written as DNA, the CDR3 is TGTGCCAGCAGTCCGGGGACAGGGGGCGTAAACACTGAAGCTTTCTTT. The encoded protein is CASSPGTGGVNTEAFF.

The chain joins TRBV27 to TRBJ2-7; 12 bases are shared with TRBD2. Germline V gives CDR1 MNHEY, CDR2 SMNVEV (reference sequence). J lost 6 bases, V lost 4 bases, and 4 bases had no gene match. CDR3 length: 14 amino acids. CDR3 DNA: TGTGCCAGCAGTTCTCCGGGACTAGCGGGCGAGCAGTACTTC. Its translation is CASSSPGLAGEQYF.

The V call is TRBV14, the J call TRBJ1-2, with D possibly TRBD1 on 5 matching bases. The CDR3 spans 15 residues. From germline, CDR1 is SGHDN and CDR2 FVKESK. Trimming removed 0 bases at V and 2 bases at J, with 10 bases between. The CDR3 protein is CASSQEAGKNYGYTF. The CDR3 DNA is TGTGCCAGCAGCCAAGAGGCAGGGAAAAACTATGGCTACACCTTC.

The genes are TRBV5-1 and TRBJ2-2; maybe TRBD2 (5 bases). The CDR3 spans 13 residues. Germline CDR1 reads SGHRS; CDR2 reads YFSETQ. Trimming removed 5 bases at V and 3 bases at J, with 8 bases between. The CDR3 nucleotides are TGCGCCAGCAGACCAGCGGACACCGGGGAGCTGTTTTTT. Protein: CASRPADTGELFF. The full variable domain, rest sourced from reference TRBV5-1 and TRBJ2-2, is KAGVTQTPRYLIKTRGQQVTLSCSPISGHRSVSWYQQTPGQGLQFLFEYFSETQRNKGNFPGRFSGRQFSNSRSEMNVSTLELGDSALYLCASRPADTGELFFGEGSRLTVL.

The chain recombines TRBV28 with TRBJ1-4, with 9 bases that match TRBD1. Trimming took 6 bases from V and 3 from J; bases not matched to a gene: 11. The CDR3 length is 17 residues. From germline, CDR1 is MDHEN and CDR2 SYDVKM. The CDR3 bases are TGTGCCAGCAGCCAAACACAGGGGGCGCAGTCTAATGAAAAACTGTTTTTT. It translates to CASSQTQGAQSNEKLFF.

J is TRBJ1-1 and V is TRBV2, with TRBD1 matching 8 bases. J gave up 6 bases and V 7 bases, and 7 bases lay outside the gene matches. CDR3 size: 13 residues. Germline CDR1 is SNHLY and CDR2 is FYNNEI. CDR3 sequence (DNA): TGTGCCAGCACCGACAGGGGAGGGTCTGAAGCTTTCTTT. Protein sequence: CASTDRGGSEAFF.

The chain has TRBV3-1 (or the pseudogene TRBV3-2) and TRBJ1-1; possible D gene TRBD1, 6 bases. Trimming removed 3 bases at V and 10 bases at J, with 18 bases between. The CDR3 sequence is 14 residues long. Germline V gene lookup returns CDR1 LGHDT and CDR2 YNNKEL (reference sequence). The CDR3 coding sequence is TGTGCCAGCAGCCACTCAAGGGAGGGGGTCTTAGCTTTCTTT. Translating gives CASSHSREGVLAFF.

The chain recombines TRBV21-1 with TRBJ1-2. TRBV21-1 is listed as a pseudogene. The CDR3 extends over 12 amino acids. Written as DNA, the CDR3 is TGTGCCAGCAGAAGGAGTCACTATGGCTACACCTTC. This encodes CASRRSHYGYTF.

The chain has TRBV12-3 or TRBV12-4 and TRBJ2-3, with a possible D match to TRBD2 (5 bases). V lost 4 bases and J lost 6, with 8 bases in between. The CDR3 contains 12 residues. The CDR3 DNA reads as TGTGCCAGCAGTTCCCGAGGGGATACGCAGTATTTT. The encoded protein is CASSSRGDTQYF.

The chain uses TRBV6-4 and TRBJ1-2, with D maybe TRBD1 (5 bases). The germline V gene has CDR1 MRHNA and CDR2 SNTAGT. The CDR3 spans 15 residues. V lost 7 bases to trimming and J lost 0 bases, with 15 bases between them. The chain's CDR3 is CASNDRFLANYGYTF. CDR3 nucleotides: TGTGCCAGCAACGACAGATTCCTAGCTAACTATGGCTACACCTTC.

The V call is TRBV27, the J call TRBJ2-3, with D maybe TRBD2 (5 bases). The CDR3 extends over 17 amino acids. The V gene's germline CDR1 is MNHEY and CDR2 SMNVEV (reference sequence). V lost 4 bases and J lost 3, with 20 bases in between. CDR3 sequence: CASSSQTPPRGTDTQYF. The CDR3 DNA follows: TGTGCCAGCAGTTCCCAGACCCCACCAAGAGGGACAGATACGCAGTATTTT.

This clone has only one observation. The chain has TRBV12-5 and TRBJ1-1; D remains ambiguous. Germline assignment: CDR1 LGHNT and CDR2 FRNRAP. Trimming stripped 1 base from V and 1 base from J, with 4 bases between. This CDR3 has 13 amino acids. As DNA, the CDR3 is TGTGCTAGTGGTTTGGAGGGGAACACTGAAGCTTTCTTT. Translating gives CASGLEGNTEAFF.

The genes are TRBV5-4 and TRBJ1-2; D is perhaps TRBD1 (5 bases). The CDR3 totals 11 residues. Trimming removed 9 bases from V and 8 bases from J, with 14 bases in between. Germline V CDR1 and CDR2: SGHNT, YYREEE (reference sequence). The CDR3 spells CAIHGWDGYTF. The DNA for the CDR3 is TGTGCCATCCACGGATGGGACGGCTACACCTTC.

Only one count was recorded for this clone. This chain joins TRBV24-1 and TRBJ2-2, with a possible D match to TRBD2 (6 bases). Per the germline V gene, CDR1 is KGHDR and CDR2 is SFDVKD. The CDR3 has 14 amino acids. V lost 9 bases to trimming and J lost 0 bases, with 10 bases between them. The CDR3 sequence is CATGSGSNTGELFF. CDR3 nucleotide sequence: TGTGCCACCGGTAGCGGATCGAACACCGGGGAGCTGTTTTTT.

This sequence joins TRBV5-1 and TRBJ2-3; D tentatively reads TRBD1 or TRBD2 (5 bases each). This CDR3 is built from 17 residues. V was trimmed by 1 base and J by 7 bases, leaving 22 bases between them. Germline assignment: CDR1 SGHRS and CDR2 YFSETQ. The CDR3 here is CASSLTPPDSGSYTQYF. CDR3 in DNA: TGCGCCAGCAGCTTGACCCCCCCTGACAGCGGTTCATATACGCAGTATTTT.

This clone was picked up one time. The rearrangement uses TRBV27 and TRBJ2-2; 12 bases align to TRBD2. This CDR3 is built from 17 residues. CDR1 is MNHEY, CDR2 SMNVEV, per germline (reference sequence). V trimming: 10 bases; J trimming: 4 bases; junction bases outside the gene matches: 13. For the CDR3, the DNA is TGTGCCACCTATCTGACTAGCGGGAGTGTTCGCACCGGGGAGCTGTTTTTT. This sequence encodes CATYLTSGSVRTGELFF.

V and J are TRBV6-5 and TRBJ2-7, with 8 bases that match TRBD1. The CDR3 has 15 amino acids. Trimming took 6 bases from V and 2 from J; bases not matched to a gene: 9. The germline CDR1 and CDR2 sequences are MNHEY and SVGAGI. CDR3: CASRRLSQGAYEQYF. The CDR3 region has the DNA TGTGCCAGCAGACGACTTTCACAGGGGGCCTACGAGCAGTACTTC.